What follows are 25 T cell receptor beta chains derived from one specimen sequenced in a study of human T cells and chemical hapten exposure. MiXCR was run by TCRdb on the RACE reads, yielding one entry per CDR3 protein. Of around 340,000 distinct CDR3 sequences listed, approximately 6.9% are singletons. Time point denoted: patch test 1, 2 weeks after DPC sensitization. The sample's treatment: therapeutic diphenylcyclopropenone sensitization with weekly scalp DPC. The sequencing here drew on whole blood, taken in connection with sensitization to the hapten diphenylcyclopropenone (DPC). Source of these receptors: a woman aged 18-29 years with alopecia areata. Some clones in this sample may be carry-over from other donors' samples.

Many counts were recorded for this clonotype. The rearrangement links TRBV5-1 to TRBJ2-7; D may be TRBD2 (5 bases). The germline CDR1 and CDR2 sequences are SGHRS and YFSETQ. V lost 0 bases and J lost 4, with 11 bases in between. The CDR3 spans 14 residues. CDR3 coding DNA: TGCGCCAGCAGCTTGGAAGGAGGTTTATACGAGCAGTACTTC. This encodes CASSLEGGLYEQYF.

The table lists this clonotype with a few counts. CDR3 sequence reads: CASSFHGQGLFF. CDR3 DNA sequence: TGTGCCAGCAGTTTCCATGGACAGGGTTTGTTCTTC. The V call is TRBV27, the J call TRBJ2-1; TRBD1 matches 8 bases. The CDR3 contains 12 residues. Germline CDR1 reads MNHEY; CDR2 reads SMNVEV (reference sequence). V was clipped by 3 bases and J by 15 bases; unmatched bases: 7.

The rearrangement joins TRBV3-1 to TRBJ2-7; possible D gene TRBD1, 5 bases. The CDR3 covers 15 residues. CDR1 is LGHDT, CDR2 YNNKEL, per germline (reference sequence). Trimming cost V 0 bases and J 5 bases, with 14 bases left between them. The CDR3 sequence is CASSQEGSGKNEQYF. The DNA for the CDR3 is TGTGCCAGCAGCCAAGAAGGGTCAGGGAAGAACGAGCAGTACTTC.

This clonotype has ten or more counts. The chain is built from TRBV5-1 and TRBJ2-3, with no clear D. This CDR3 comprises 13 residues. Trimming left V 3 bases short and J 6 bases short, with 11 bases between. Per germline, CDR1 SGHRS and CDR2 YFSETQ. The CDR3 loop is CASSWGRADTQYF. CDR3 in DNA: TGCGCCAGCAGCTGGGGAAGGGCTGATACGCAGTATTTT.

The genes are TRBV7-6 and TRBJ2-2; D is possibly TRBD1 (6 bases). V gave up 5 bases and J gave up 0 bases, with 13 bases separating them. This CDR3 has 16 amino acids. CDR1 is SGHVS and CDR2 is FNYEAQ in the germline V gene. The CDR3 loop is CASSPEGQANTGELFF. DNA for the CDR3: TGTGCCAGCAGCCCCGAGGGACAAGCGAACACCGGGGAGCTGTTTTTT. Based on the CDR3 plus reference TRBV7-6 and TRBJ2-2, the full variable domain is GAGVSQSPRYKVTKRGQDVALRCDPISGHVSLYWYRQALGQGPEFLTYFNYEAQQDKSGLPNDRFSAERPEGSISTLTIQRTEQRDSAMYRCASSPEGQANTGELFFGEGSRLTVL.

In this sample, this clonotype turned up a few times. The CDR3 is CASQDRSSYNSPLHF. CDR3 nucleotides: TGTGCCAGTCAGGACAGGAGCTCCTATAATTCACCCCTCCACTTT. The V gene is TRBV2, the J gene TRBJ1-6, with 7 bases that match TRBD1. The CDR3 length is 15 residues. Looked up from germline, CDR1 is SNHLY and CDR2 is FYNNEI. Losses at the gene ends were 9 bases for V and 0 bases for J; bases not matched to a gene: 5.

This clonotype came up a few times. This chain uses TRBV24-1 with TRBJ2-7, with 9 nucleotides matching TRBD1. Trimming took 3 bases from V and 7 from J; bases not matched to a gene: 6. Germline V gene sequence: CDR1 KGHDR, CDR2 SFDVKD. This CDR3 comprises 14 residues. CDR3 region: CATSDPSDRGEQYF. In DNA form, the CDR3 reads TGTGCCACCAGTGATCCCTCGGACAGGGGTGAGCAGTACTTC.

The table lists this clonotype with a few counts. The chain couples TRBV9 to TRBJ2-3, with TRBD2 matching over 7 bases. The CDR3 loop spans 12 amino acids. Germline V lookup: CDR1 SGDLS, CDR2 YYNGEE. Trimming removed 5 bases from V and 9 bases from J; junction bases left unmatched: 6. The CDR3 loop reads CASSPAGGTQYF. DNA of the CDR3: TGTGCCAGCAGTCCTGCCGGGGGGACGCAGTATTTT.

This clonotype was found many times. V is TRBV4-1 and J is TRBJ2-7; possible D gene TRBD1, 6 bases. Germline V gene lookup returns CDR1 MGHRA and CDR2 YSYEKL. The V and J ends lost 6 bases and 0 bases respectively, with 24 bases between them. The CDR3 consists of 18 residues. The CDR3 DNA is TGCGCCAGCAGACCTACTAGTGGACAGTTGGCAAGCTCCTACGAGCAGTACTTC. Its translation: CASRPTSGQLASSYEQYF.

The sample holds a few counts of this clonotype. This chain joins TRBV28 and TRBJ2-7, with D possibly TRBD1 on 5 matching bases. Per the germline V gene, CDR1 is MDHEN and CDR2 is SYDVKM. The germline V and J ends were trimmed by 3 bases and 3 bases, with 12 bases remaining between them. CDR3 length: 14 residues. CDR3 sequence (DNA): TGTGCCAGCAGTTTGAGAGACAGCTACTACGAGCAGTACTTC. Translating it yields CASSLRDSYYEQYF.

The chain is built from TRBV4-3 and TRBJ1-1; D is undetermined. Per germline, CDR1 LGHNA and CDR2 YSLEER. The V and J ends lost 4 bases and 7 bases respectively, with 25 bases between them. The CDR3 length is 17 residues. The CDR3 coding sequence is TGCGCCAGCAGCCTAGTTCTTTCGCCCGACTTCATGGGTGAAGCTTTCTTT. Translation: CASSLVLSPDFMGEAFF.

The V gene is TRBV20-1, the J gene TRBJ2-7; D is possibly TRBD1 (5 bases). Between the trimmed V and J ends, which lost 3 bases and 1 base, there was a span of 10 bases. Germline V gene sequence: CDR1 DFQATT, CDR2 SNEGSKA (reference sequence). The CDR3 has 13 amino acids. The CDR3 sequence is CSASGHLSYEQYF. CDR3 coding DNA: TGCAGTGCTAGCGGACACCTGTCCTACGAGCAGTACTTC.

The chain uses TRBV10-3 and TRBJ2-3; 9 bases map to TRBD1. The CDR3 is made up of 14 amino acids. Germline values: CDR1 ENHRY, CDR2 SYGVKD. In DNA, the CDR3 is TGTGAATGCCGGGGGGACAGGGGCACAGATACGCAGTATTTT. It specifies CECRGDRGTDTQYF.

The genes are TRBV2 and TRBJ2-1; D uncertain. Germline V gene data show CDR1 as SNHLY and CDR2 as FYNNEI. V lost 5 bases, J lost 4 bases, and 9 bases lay in between. The CDR3 contains 13 residues. The CDR3 sequence: CASSSSEYNEQFF. CDR3 nucleotide sequence: TGTGCCAGCAGTTCTTCAGAGTACAATGAGCAGTTCTTC. The full variable domain, in which reference TRBV2 and TRBJ2-1 provide the parts outside the CDR3, is EPEVTQTPSHQVTQMGQEVILRCVPISNHLYFYWYRQILGQKVEFLVSFYNNEISEKSEIFDDQFSVERPDGSNFTLKIRSTKLEDSAMYFCASSSSEYNEQFFGPGTRLTVL.

This clonotype was counted between two and nine times. The V and J genes are TRBV12-3 or TRBV12-4 and TRBJ1-1; D ambiguous. V was pared by 3 bases and J by 5 bases, with 10 bases between. The CDR3 has 13 amino acids. This CDR3 reads CASSFRKVTEAFF. Written as DNA, the CDR3 is TGTGCCAGCAGTTTCAGAAAGGTGACTGAAGCTTTCTTT.

In its sample, this clonotype was seen a few times. The rearrangement uses TRBV7-2 and TRBJ1-6; possibly TRBD1 for D (6 bases). Germline V CDR1 and CDR2: SGHTA, FQGNSA. Trimming stripped 3 bases from V and 8 bases from J, with 11 bases between. The CDR3 runs 14 residues. CDR3 in amino acids: CASSLRGTYSPLHF. The CDR3 bases are TGTGCCAGCAGCTTGAGGGGGACATATTCACCCCTCCACTTT.

This clonotype was seen repeatedly, ten times or more. This chain connects TRBV19 to TRBJ1-5; 9 positions agree with TRBD1. V trimming: 3 bases; J trimming: 1 base; junction bases outside the gene matches: 7. From germline, CDR1 is LNHDA and CDR2 SQIVND (reference sequence). The CDR3 runs to 17 residues. In nucleotides, the CDR3 is TGTGCCAGTAGTATCGGGACAGGGAGACAAAGCAATCAGCCCCAGCATTTT. It codes for CASSIGTGRQSNQPQHF.

This clonotype has more than one count but fewer than ten. V is TRBV4-2 and J is TRBJ2-4; 15 nucleotides align to TRBD2. V was pared by 0 bases and J by 0 bases, with 9 bases of the junction left unmatched. This CDR3 has 21 residues. CDR1 is LGHNA and CDR2 is YNFKEQ in the germline V gene. CDR3 protein: CASSQEPRTSGGAEAKNIQYF. CDR3 coding DNA: TGTGCCAGCAGCCAAGAACCCCGGACTAGCGGGGGGGCGGAAGCCAAAAACATTCAGTACTTC.

The V and J genes are TRBV7-2 and TRBJ1-1; 7 nucleotides agree with TRBD1. Germline assignment: CDR1 SGHTA and CDR2 FQGNSA. J lost 3 bases, V lost 5 bases, and 9 bases had no gene match. The CDR3 is made up of 15 amino acids. The CDR3 sequence is CASSPQTGMDTEAFF. The CDR3 DNA is TGTGCCAGCAGCCCGCAGACAGGGATGGACACTGAAGCTTTCTTT.

This clonotype was detected many times. V usage is TRBV11-2 and J usage is TRBJ2-3; maybe TRBD1 (6 bases). Trimming took 5 bases from V and 10 from J, leaving 16 bases between them. The CDR3 has 13 residues. The germline gives CDR1 SGHAT, CDR2 FQNNGV. CDR3 DNA: TGTGCCAGCAGCCGCGACAGGTCCGCGGCGCAGTATTTT. Its protein is CASSRDRSAAQYF. Full variable domain (remainder filled in from reference TRBV11-2 and TRBJ2-3): EAGVAQSPRYKIIEKRQSVAFWCNPISGHATLYWYQQILGQGPKLLIQFQNNGVVDDSQLPKDRFSAERLKGVDSTLKIQPAKLEDSAVYLCASSRDRSAAQYFGPGTRLTVL.

This clonotype turned up a few times. This chain links TRBV28 with TRBJ2-5; D remains ambiguous. The CDR3 is 14 amino acids. Per germline, CDR1 MDHEN and CDR2 SYDVKM. V shed 5 bases and J shed 4 bases, with 14 bases lying between them. Here the CDR3 DNA reads TGTGCCAGCAGTCCCATTTATCCTCGAGAGACCCAGTACTTC. As protein: CASSPIYPRETQYF.

This clonotype was found many times. The J gene is TRBJ2-7, the V gene TRBV7-2, with TRBD2 matching over 10 bases. Losses at the gene ends were 2 bases for V and 4 bases for J; bases not matched to a gene: 2. CDR3 length equals 14 residues. Germline V gene sequence: CDR1 SGHTA, CDR2 FQGNSA. In nucleotides, the CDR3 is TGTGCCAGCAGCTTAAGAGCGGGGGGGTACGAGCAGTACTTC. This gives the protein CASSLRAGGYEQYF.

This clonotype has only a few counts. The V and J genes are TRBV11-2 and TRBJ1-1; D ambiguous. Germline loops: CDR1 SGHAT, CDR2 FQNNGV. This CDR3 has 13 amino acids. Trimming removed 7 bases at V and 8 bases at J, with 17 bases between. CDR3 DNA sequence: TGTGCCAGCACCACAATTCCCGAGGAGGAAGCTTTCTTT. Its protein is CASTTIPEEEAFF.

The rearrangement joins TRBV20-1 to TRBJ1-2, with D perhaps matching TRBD1 (5 bases). Trimming left V 0 bases short and J 0 bases short, with 8 bases between. The CDR3 loop spans 14 amino acids. Germline V gene data show CDR1 as DFQATT and CDR2 as SNEGSKA (reference sequence). The DNA for the CDR3 is TGCAGTGCTAGAGATCGGGGGGCTAACTATGGCTACACCTTC. Its protein product is CSARDRGANYGYTF.

This clonotype came up many times. J is TRBJ2-7 and V is TRBV5-1; 10 bases are shared with TRBD1. J gave up 6 bases and V 3 bases, and 3 bases lay outside the gene matches. The CDR3 covers 13 residues. Germline V gene data show CDR1 as SGHRS and CDR2 as YFSETQ. Here the CDR3 DNA reads TGCGCCAGCAGCTCAGGACAGGGGGGCGAGCAGTACTTC. This codes for CASSSGQGGEQYF. Filled out from reference TRBV5-1 and TRBJ2-7, the complete variable domain reads KAGVTQTPRYLIKTRGQQVTLSCSPISGHRSVSWYQQTPGQGLQFLFEYFSETQRNKGNFPGRFSGRQFSNSRSEMNVSTLELGDSALYLCASSSGQGGEQYFGPGTRLTVT.